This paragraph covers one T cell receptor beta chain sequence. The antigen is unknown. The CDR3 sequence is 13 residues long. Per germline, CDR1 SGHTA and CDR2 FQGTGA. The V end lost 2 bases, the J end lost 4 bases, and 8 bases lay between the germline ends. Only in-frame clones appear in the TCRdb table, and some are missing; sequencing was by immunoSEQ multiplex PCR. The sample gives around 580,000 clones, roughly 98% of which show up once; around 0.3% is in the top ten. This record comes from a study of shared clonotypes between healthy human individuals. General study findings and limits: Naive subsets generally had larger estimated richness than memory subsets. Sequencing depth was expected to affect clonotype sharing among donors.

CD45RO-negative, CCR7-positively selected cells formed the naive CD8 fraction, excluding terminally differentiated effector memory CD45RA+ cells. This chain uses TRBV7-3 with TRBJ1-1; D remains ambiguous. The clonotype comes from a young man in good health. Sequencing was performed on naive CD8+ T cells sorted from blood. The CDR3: CASSLGFGTEAFF. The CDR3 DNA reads TGTGCCAGCAGCTTAGGATTTGGCACTGAAGCTTTCTTT.